Presented here are 26 T cell receptor beta chains from one specimen sequenced in a study of T cells in Graves' hyperthyroidism and ophthalmopathy. RNA transcripts yielded amplified TCR beta CDR3 regions. TCR CDR3 underwent first-round RT-PCR with the HTBI primer set. TCRdb called the multiplex PCR reads again in MiXCR, with one record for every CDR3 protein. The repertoire holds approximately 640,000 distinct CDR3 sequences, with just under 45% as singletons. Sequenced material: peripheral blood or thyroid tissue (not recorded which). These receptor sequences come from an adult man with Graves' disease, either hyperthyroidism or ophthalmopathy (not recorded which).

The V gene is TRBV7-1, the J gene TRBJ1-1; D not resolved. TRBV7-1 is annotated as an ORF whose role is uncertain. There are 14 residues in the CDR3. V lost 3 bases and J lost 2, with 10 bases in between. CDR3 sequence: CASSSPSVNTEAFF. In nucleotides, the CDR3 is TGTGCCAGCAGCTCGCCCTCGGTTAACACTGAAGCTTTCTTT.

The J gene is TRBJ2-7, the V gene TRBV7-9, with D perhaps matching TRBD2 (6 bases). Germline V lookup: CDR1 SEHNR, CDR2 FQNEAQ (reference sequence). The V gene lost 5 bases and the J gene lost 3 bases, with 17 bases spanning the gap. The CDR3 covers 15 residues. CDR3 in DNA: TGTGCCAGCAGCGCTTTGCGGGGCCTAGACTACGAGCAGTACTTC. Protein product: CASSALRGLDYEQYF.

The genes are TRBV24-1 and TRBJ1-2; weak D call: TRBD1 (5 bases). Trimming shortened V by 2 bases and J by 12 bases, and 9 bases separated the two germline ends. Germline values: CDR1 KGHDR, CDR2 SFDVKD. CDR3 size: 11 residues. This chain's CDR3 is CATSDYRGNTF. In nucleotides, the CDR3 is TGTGCCACCAGTGATTATCGGGGCAACACCTTC.

This clonotype was observed a few times. The chain combines TRBV2 with TRBJ2-5; D is tentatively TRBD1 or TRBD2 (6 bases each). With 7 bases removed from V and 4 bases from J, the gap between germline ends came to 19 bases. CDR3 length equals 15 residues. Per germline, CDR1 SNHLY and CDR2 FYNNEI. The CDR3 DNA sequence: TGTGCCAGCATCCCTAGAGGGGGGAGTCGAGAGACCCAGTACTTC. Its translation is CASIPRGGSRETQYF.

This clonotype appeared a few times. The chain combines TRBV20-1 with TRBJ1-3; D not resolved. From germline, CDR1 is DFQATT and CDR2 SNEGSKA (reference sequence). V dropped 5 bases and J dropped 0 bases, with 11 bases sitting between them. The CDR3 length is 14 residues. CDR3 sequence: CSAARAASGNTIYF. The CDR3 nucleotides read TGCAGTGCTGCTCGGGCCGCCTCTGGAAACACCATATATTTT.

This clonotype came up once. This sequence joins TRBV25-1 and TRBJ1-4; 7 bases match TRBD1. With 6 bases clipped from V and 6 bases from J, the junction kept 13 bases outside the gene matches. Per germline, CDR1 MGHDK and CDR2 SYGVNS. CDR3 length: 16 residues. CDR3 residues: CASSLLSGTVDEKLFF. DNA for the CDR3: TGTGCCAGCAGCCTTCTTTCCGGGACAGTAGATGAAAAACTGTTTTTT.

V usage is TRBV25-1 and J usage is TRBJ1-4; tentative D call: TRBD1 (5 bases). From germline, CDR1 is MGHDK and CDR2 SYGVNS. CDR3 length: 12 residues. V lost 6 bases and J lost 3, with 5 bases in between. The CDR3 sequence: CASRGPNEKLFF. As DNA, the CDR3 is TGTGCCAGCAGGGGGCCTAATGAAAAACTGTTTTTT.

This clonotype was picked up a small number of times. The V call is TRBV2, the J call TRBJ1-2, with no clear D. Germline V CDR1 and CDR2: SNHLY, FYNNEI. V was cut by 6 bases and J by 8 bases, with 13 bases left in between. The CDR3 runs 12 residues. The CDR3 loop reads CASSPPGLGYTF. In DNA form, the CDR3 reads TGTGCCAGCAGCCCACCCGGATTGGGCTACACCTTC.

V usage is TRBV7-2 and J usage is TRBJ2-7, with D uncertain. V was cut by 5 bases and J by 8 bases, with 7 bases left in between. The CDR3 is made up of 10 amino acids. Germline CDR1 is SGHTA and CDR2 is FQGNSA. The CDR3 nucleotides read TGTGCCAGCAGCCCTCGGAAGCAGTACTTC. Protein: CASSPRKQYF.

The chain has TRBV7-9 and TRBJ1-2; D may be TRBD1 (5 bases). The CDR3 extends over 17 amino acids. Trimming removed 0 bases from V and 0 bases from J, with 14 bases in between. The germline V gene encodes CDR1 SEHNR and CDR2 FQNEAQ (reference sequence). DNA of the CDR3: TGTGCCAGCAGCTTAGCGGAACAGGACGACCCTAACTATGGCTACACCTTC. Protein: CASSLAEQDDPNYGYTF.

Worth noting for this clonotype: A read error may explain this, as a much larger clone is one base away. In this CDR3 the conserved last residue, phenylalanine or tryptophan, is missing, so a read error is likely. The chain links TRBV5-4 to TRBJ2-5, with a tentative D call TRBD2 (5 bases). The CDR3 covers 14 residues. V was clipped by 0 bases and J by 5 bases, with 11 bases between them. CDR1 SGHNT and CDR2 YYREEE come from the germline V gene (reference sequence). Here the CDR3 DNA reads TGTGCCAGCAGCTTGGGAAGCGGCGGGGAGACCCAGTACCTC. This translates into CASSLGSGGETQYL.

This clonotype appeared many times. The chain is built from TRBV7-8 and TRBJ2-5; TRBD1 aligns across 9 bases. The CDR3 totals 15 residues. Germline CDR1 reads SGHVS; CDR2 reads FQNEAQ. V lost 5 bases and J lost 4; bases outside the gene matches: 8. The CDR3 bases are TGTGCCAGCAGCACCACCGGGACAGGGAGAGAGACCCAGTACTTC. Protein: CASSTTGTGRETQYF.

The V call is TRBV20-1, the J call TRBJ2-5; D could derive from TRBD1 or TRBD2 (5 bases each). The V end lost 3 bases, the J end lost 5 bases, and 13 bases lay between the germline ends. This CDR3 contains 13 residues. Germline assignment: CDR1 DFQATT and CDR2 SNEGSKA (reference sequence). CDR3 nucleotide sequence: TGCAGTGCTAGCGGGGCGTCCTCGGAGACCCAGTACTTC. As protein: CSASGASSETQYF.

This clonotype occurred many times. The chain employs TRBV10-3 and TRBJ1-1; 8 bases match TRBD1. The CDR3 covers 13 residues. Germline V gene lookup returns CDR1 ENHRY and CDR2 SYGVKD. V lost 8 bases to trimming and J lost 1 base; unmatched junction nucleotides: 3. In DNA form, the CDR3 reads TGTGCCATCGGCCAGGGGGCGAACACTGAAGCTTTCTTT. Translating gives CAIGQGANTEAFF.

CDR3 amino acids: CATSRHLLISGGQETQYF. CDR3 sequence (DNA): TGTGCCACCAGCAGACACCTTCTGATAAGCGGGGGGCAAGAGACCCAGTACTTC. The chain employs TRBV15 and TRBJ2-5; TRBD2 aligns across 9 bases. V lost 2 bases to trimming and J lost 2 bases; unmatched junction nucleotides: 12. Germline V lookup: CDR1 LNHNV, CDR2 YYDKDF (reference sequence). The CDR3 has 18 amino acids.

This clonotype was counted ten times or more. CDR3 amino acids: CASSPSGTGDEKLFF. The CDR3 DNA reads TGTGCCAGCAGCCCCTCCGGGACAGGGGACGAAAAACTGTTTTTT. The rearrangement uses TRBV7-2 and TRBJ1-4; 10 bases map to TRBD1. CDR1 and CDR2 (germline): SGHTA, FQGNSA. V shed 5 bases and J 8 bases; nucleotides not matched to a gene: 8. The CDR3 runs to 15 residues.

This chain connects TRBV6-1 to TRBJ1-4, with 7 bases aligning to TRBD1. The trim removed 4 bases at V and 8 bases at J, leaving 7 bases unmatched. The CDR3 runs to 14 residues. Germline V lookup: CDR1 MNHNS, CDR2 SASEGT. DNA for the CDR3: TGTGCCAGCAGTGTTCGACAGGGTGGCGAAAAACTGTTTTTT. It yields the protein CASSVRQGGEKLFF.

This clonotype was observed a few times. Germline and junction disagree at one end, which may indicate a read error. The rearrangement uses TRBV2 and TRBJ1-5; 10 bases line up with TRBD1. Per the germline V gene, CDR1 is SNHLY and CDR2 is FYNNEI. The CDR3 totals 15 residues. Written as DNA, the CDR3 is TGTGCCAGCAGAGAAGACAGGGGGCATTTTCAGCCCCAGCATTTT. Translating it yields CASREDRGHFQPQHF.

The chain recombines TRBV25-1 with TRBJ1-1; the D gene is possibly TRBD1 (6 bases). V lost 4 bases and J lost 6, with 15 bases in between. Germline values: CDR1 MGHDK, CDR2 SYGVNS. The CDR3 covers 14 residues. The CDR3 region is CASSATGQWAEAFF. The CDR3 nucleotides are TGTGCCAGCAGTGCTACCGGACAGTGGGCTGAAGCTTTCTTT.

CDR3 sequence (DNA): TGTGCCAGCAACCCGGGCAGGGCAACCTACGAGCAGTACTTC. This sequence encodes CASNPGRATYEQYF. The chain combines TRBV6-5 with TRBJ2-7; maybe TRBD1 (5 bases). Germline V lookup: CDR1 MNHEY, CDR2 SVGAGI. The CDR3 spans 14 residues. With 7 bases removed from V and 2 bases from J, the gap between germline ends came to 15 bases.

J is TRBJ2-7 and V is TRBV20-1; 11 bases fit TRBD1. This CDR3 is built from 14 residues. V lost 6 bases to trimming and J lost 3 bases; unmatched junction nucleotides: 7. The germline V gene encodes CDR1 DFQATT and CDR2 SNEGSKA (reference sequence). CDR3 amino acids: CSAVRDRGDYEQYF. The CDR3 coding sequence is TGCAGTGCCGTACGGGACAGGGGGGACTACGAGCAGTACTTC.

The chain links TRBV12-3 or TRBV12-4 to TRBJ1-6; TRBD1 matches at 7 bases. The CDR3 is made up of 11 amino acids. V was pared by 7 bases and J by 14 bases, with 5 bases of the junction left unmatched. The CDR3 sequence is CASTVGTALHF. The DNA of the CDR3 is TGTGCCAGCACTGTCGGGACAGCCCTCCACTTT.

Remarks on this clonotype: One base away lies a much larger clone, so this may be a sequencing read error. J is TRBJ1-2 and V is TRBV24-1, with D uncertain. The CDR3 has 14 residues. Per the germline V gene, CDR1 is KGHDR and CDR2 is SFDVKD. DNA of the CDR3: TGTGCCACCAGTGATTTGATGACTAACTATGGCTGCACCTTC. It encodes CATSDLMTNYGCTF.

The V call is TRBV24-1, the J call TRBJ2-7, with D perhaps being TRBD1 or TRBD2 (5 bases each). Trimming removed 10 bases from V and 0 bases from J, with 15 bases in between. The germline V gene has CDR1 KGHDR and CDR2 SFDVKD. The CDR3 is 14 amino acids. The CDR3 protein is CATAPGTYSYEQYF. The CDR3 nucleotides are TGTGCCACGGCTCCAGGGACCTACTCCTACGAGCAGTACTTC.

This clonotype was picked up many times. This sequence joins TRBV5-1 and TRBJ2-7; 11 bases are a match to TRBD2. The ends lost 4 bases at V and 2 bases at J; junction bases unmatched: 5. The CDR3 covers 15 residues. Germline-derived CDR1 and CDR2 are SGHRS and YFSETQ. Written as DNA, the CDR3 is TGCGCCAGCAGCCACGGACTAGCGGGTGCCTACGAGCAGTACTTC. It encodes CASSHGLAGAYEQYF.

The chain carries TRBV5-6 and TRBJ2-5; D gene unclear. The germline V gene encodes CDR1 SGHDT and CDR2 YYEEEE. Trimming cost V 3 bases and J 3 bases, with 18 bases left between them. The CDR3 is 16 amino acids. This chain's CDR3 is CASSWDPLYSEETQYF. CDR3 nucleotides: TGTGCCAGCAGCTGGGATCCGCTTTACTCAGAAGAGACCCAGTACTTC.